This T cell receptor beta chain comes out of a study of T cell responses to AZD1222 COVID-19 vaccine. This clone was recorded a few times. Its specificity is unknown. Generated by immunoSEQ multiplex PCR, the TCRdb table keeps only in-frame clones and is missing some. The repertoire includes 65,000 to 90,000 clones, about nine tenths of them detected once, and approximately 7% sits in the top ten. Study-level findings and limits: Repertoires were collected only later (after the peak T cell response had occurred). Once two AZD1222 doses were given, Spike-specific TCR breadth and depth went up.

Trimming at V came to 4 bases and at J to 7 bases, leaving 7 bases not matched to a gene. The germline gives CDR1 MNHEY, CDR2 SVGEGT. The CDR3 has 15 amino acids. Sequencing was performed on peripheral blood, taken on day 0 of AZD1222 vaccination. V usage is TRBV6-2 or TRBV6-3 and J usage is TRBJ2-1; 10 bases are shared with TRBD2. The sequence was collected from an adult in good health. For the CDR3, the DNA is TGTGCCAGCAGTTCCCGACTAGCGGGTCTGAATGAGCAGTTCTTC. It specifies CASSSRLAGLNEQFF.